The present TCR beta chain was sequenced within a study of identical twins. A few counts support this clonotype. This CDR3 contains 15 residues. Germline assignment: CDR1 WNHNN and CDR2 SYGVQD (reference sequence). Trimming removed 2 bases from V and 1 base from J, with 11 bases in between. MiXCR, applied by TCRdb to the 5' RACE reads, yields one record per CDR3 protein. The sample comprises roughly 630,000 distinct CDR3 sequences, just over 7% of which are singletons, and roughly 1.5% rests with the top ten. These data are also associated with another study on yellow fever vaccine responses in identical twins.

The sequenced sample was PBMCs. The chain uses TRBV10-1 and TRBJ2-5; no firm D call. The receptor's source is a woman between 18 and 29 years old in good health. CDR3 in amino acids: CASSETRGTQETQYF. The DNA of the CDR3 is TGCGCCAGCAGTGAGACCCGAGGCACCCAAGAGACCCAGTACTTC.